Below, 14 T cell receptor beta chains from the same sample are listed, as sequenced in a study of PD-1 blockade in classical Hodgkin lymphoma. TCRdb's table, derived via immunoSEQ multiplex PCR, lists solely in-frame clones and lacks some. The data show about 28,000 clones, about 78% seen once. Relapse was seen in all patients after autologous stem cell transplantation, and brentuximab vedotin exposure was variable. This material consisted of peripheral blood mononuclear cells (PBMCs), taken before the second cycle of nivolumab. These receptors were obtained from a human donor with classical Hodgkin lymphoma.

The rearrangement joins TRBV7-9 to TRBJ1-1; no reliable D call. Germline CDR1 reads SEHNR; CDR2 reads FQNEAQ (reference sequence). The CDR3 is 13 amino acids. The V end lost 5 bases, the J end lost 4 bases, and 11 bases lay between the germline ends. CDR3 amino acids: CASSPRGGTEAFF. CDR3 DNA sequence: TGTGCCAGCAGCCCCCGGGGAGGCACTGAAGCTTTCTTT. The full variable domain, in which reference TRBV7-9 and TRBJ1-1 provide the parts outside the CDR3, is DTGVSQNPRHKITKRGQNVTFRCDPISEHNRLYWYRQTLGQGPEFLTYFQNEAQLEKSRLLSDRFSAERPKGSFSTLEIQRTEQGDSAMYLCASSPRGGTEAFFGQGTRLTVV.

The J gene is TRBJ2-2, the V gene TRBV6-6; the D is unclear. Germline V gene data show CDR1 as MNHNY and CDR2 as SVGAGI (reference sequence). Trimming took off 2 bases at V and 7 bases at J, with 11 bases between the two ends. CDR3 length equals 14 residues. CDR3 protein: CASSYGPSNGELFF. The CDR3 coding sequence is TGTGCCAGCAGTTACGGCCCCTCGAACGGGGAGCTGTTTTTT.

Judged by abundance, this clone is medium-sized. The chain uses TRBV30 and TRBJ1-2; 8 bases align to TRBD1. This CDR3 has 12 amino acids. Per the germline V gene, CDR1 is GTSNPN and CDR2 is SVGIG (reference sequence). The J segment lost 4 bases and the V segment lost 4 bases, leaving 2 bases of the junction unmatched. CDR3 sequence: CAWIGQGYGYTF. CDR3 DNA: TGTGCCTGGATAGGACAGGGCTATGGCTACACCTTC.

The V gene is TRBV27, the J gene TRBJ2-3, with D possibly TRBD1 on 6 matching bases. CDR3 length: 16 amino acids. V lost 2 bases and J lost 10, with 22 bases in between. Germline V CDR1 and CDR2: MNHEY, SMNVEV (reference sequence). In nucleotides, the CDR3 is TGTGCCAGCAGTTTAAGGGCTGGGGGCGGTTCGAGTTCGCAGTATTTT. This translates into CASSLRAGGGSSSQYF.

This chain uses TRBV7-6 with TRBJ1-3; 8 nucleotides align to TRBD1. Germline-derived CDR1 and CDR2 are SGHVS and FNYEAQ. The V and J ends lost 4 bases and 3 bases, in that order; junction bases with no gene match: 8. CDR3 size: 16 residues. The CDR3 coding sequence is TGTGCCAGCAGCTATTCACTGGACAGGGTTGGAAACACCATATATTTT. This sequence encodes CASSYSLDRVGNTIYF.

This clone was picked up a small number of times. The chain combines TRBV18 with TRBJ1-5; 9 bases are a match to TRBD1. The germline V gene encodes CDR1 KGHSH and CDR2 LQKENI. The CDR3 totals 18 residues. The V segment lost 1 base and the J segment 5 bases; nucleotides outside the gene matches: 12. The CDR3 spells CASSPQADGTGIHQPQHF. The CDR3 coding sequence is TGTGCCAGCTCACCACAGGCTGACGGGACAGGGATTCATCAGCCCCAGCATTTT.

The V gene is TRBV6-5, the J gene TRBJ2-7, with 8 bases lining up with TRBD1. The CDR3 is made up of 16 amino acids. V was pared by 4 bases and J by 2 bases, with 10 bases of the junction left unmatched. Germline values: CDR1 MNHEY, CDR2 SVGAGI. CDR3 protein: CASSLPGQEVPYEQYF. The CDR3 DNA follows: TGTGCCAGCAGTTTACCGGGACAGGAGGTGCCCTACGAGCAGTACTTC.

DNA of the CDR3: TGTGCCAGCAGTTCAGGACAGGGGGACAATTCACCCCTCCACTTT. This gives the protein CASSSGQGDNSPLHF. The V call is TRBV28, the J call TRBJ1-6, with 10 bases aligning to TRBD1. CDR1 is MDHEN and CDR2 is SYDVKM in the germline V gene. The CDR3 length is 15 residues. V lost 4 bases and J lost 7; bases outside the gene matches: 4.

This chain connects TRBV21-1 to TRBJ1-2. TRBV21-1 is a pseudogene locus. This CDR3 is built from 14 residues. The CDR3 nucleotides read TGTGCCAGCAGCAAACACAGGCGGGGCTATGGCTACACCTTC. Translation gives CASSKHRRGYGYTF.

The genes are TRBV5-5 and TRBJ1-5; weak D call: TRBD1 (6 bases). V shed 10 bases and J shed 5 bases, with 13 bases lying between them. CDR1 and CDR2 from the germline V gene are SGHKS and YYEKEE (reference sequence). The CDR3 consists of 12 residues. The CDR3 nucleotides are TGTGCCTCGACACAGGGTTATCAGCCCCAGCATTTT. As protein: CASTQGYQPQHF. Variable domain in full (rest from reference TRBV5-5 and TRBJ1-5): DAGVTQSPTHLIKTRGQQVTLRCSPISGHKSVSWYQQVLGQGPQFIFQYYEKEERGRGNFPDRFSARQFPNYSSELNVNALLLGDSALYLCASTQGYQPQHFGDGTRLSIL.

The rearrangement links TRBV14 to TRBJ1-2; D remains unclear. Germline CDR1 and CDR2: SGHDN and FVKESK. The CDR3 covers 12 residues. V gave up 1 base and J gave up 5 bases, with 5 bases separating them. The chain's CDR3 is CASSQVWYGYTF. The CDR3 DNA reads TGTGCCAGCAGCCAAGTATGGTATGGCTACACCTTC.

A single count supports this clone. This sequence joins TRBV29-1 and TRBJ2-7; 7 bases line up with TRBD1. The V gene end was trimmed by 7 bases and the J gene end by 3 bases; junction bases not matched to a gene: 6. CDR3 length: 12 amino acids. Germline V lookup: CDR1 SQVTM, CDR2 ANQGSEA. CDR3 protein: CSAMRQGYEQYF. CDR3 sequence (DNA): TGCAGCGCAATGAGACAGGGCTACGAGCAGTACTTC.

The V and J genes are TRBV4-3 and TRBJ2-3; either TRBD1 or TRBD2 may supply D (5 bases each). Germline-derived CDR1 and CDR2 are LGHNA and YSLEER. Trimming shortened V by 5 bases and J by 2 bases, and 14 bases separated the two germline ends. This CDR3 is built from 15 residues. CDR3 protein: CASSEGPHDTDTQYF. The CDR3 DNA reads as TGCGCCAGCAGCGAGGGGCCCCACGACACAGATACGCAGTATTTT.

In the case of this clone: The identical CDR3 is also encoded by other nucleotide sequences in the sample. The gene calls are TRBV19 and TRBJ2-5; the D is unclear. The V gene's germline CDR1 is LNHDA and CDR2 SQIVND (reference sequence). This CDR3 contains 13 residues. V was shortened by 3 bases and J by 8 bases, with 13 bases between the two germline ends. CDR3 residues: CASSMSPRQTQYF. DNA for the CDR3: TGTGCCAGTAGTATGAGCCCGAGGCAAACCCAGTACTTC.